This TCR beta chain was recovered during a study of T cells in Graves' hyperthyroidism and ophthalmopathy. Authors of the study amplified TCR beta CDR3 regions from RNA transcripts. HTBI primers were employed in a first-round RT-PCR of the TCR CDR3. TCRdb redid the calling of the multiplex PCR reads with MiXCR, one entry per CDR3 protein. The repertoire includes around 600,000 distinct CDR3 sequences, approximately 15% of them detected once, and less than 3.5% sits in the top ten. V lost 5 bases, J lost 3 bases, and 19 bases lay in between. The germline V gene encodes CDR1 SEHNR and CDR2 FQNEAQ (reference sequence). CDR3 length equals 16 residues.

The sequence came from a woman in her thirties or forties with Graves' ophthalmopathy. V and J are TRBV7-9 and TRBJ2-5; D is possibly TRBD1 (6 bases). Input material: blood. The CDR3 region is CASSPRTAVAKETQYF. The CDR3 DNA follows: TGTGCCAGCAGCCCCAGGACAGCCGTTGCCAAAGAGACCCAGTACTTC.